This T cell receptor (beta chain) originates from a study of vaccination and CD4 T cells after COVID-19 (dated 2022 in TCRdb). Context from the whole study: Convalescent patients had a positive SARS-CoV-2 result on nasal swab PCR, and of these patients, several had mild disease and one had severe disease. In the convalescent cohort there were six males and four females, among whom were two Hispanic individuals, seven Caucasians, two Asians and one multiracial person. Participants received two doses of either the Pfizer-BioNTech BNT162b2 vaccine (n=8) or the Moderna mRNA-1273 vaccine (n=2). Post-COVID blood samples from convalescent patients were collected a median of around 100 days after diagnosis, with a range of roughly 35 to 180 days. Post-vaccine blood samples were obtained a median of about 77 days after the second vaccine dose, with a range of about 13 to 241 days. For stimulating the cultures, overlapping spike peptide pools were used, derived from SARS-CoV-2 as well as from the common cold coronaviruses HCoV-NL63, HCoV-OC43 and HCoV-229E. In control cultures, a CEFX viral epitope pool was used as positive control, an HIV-1 Nef peptide pool was used as negative control, or no peptide was added. The spike-specific CD4+ TCR repertoire was compared before and after mRNA vaccination in ten to eleven COVID-19 convalescent patients and several infection-naive healthy vaccine recipients.

In the paper's terms, the treatment or condition label means: roughly 10-day PBMC culture with coronavirus spike peptide pools or control peptides (ViraFEST assay). The study used the ViraFEST assay, which expanded antigen-specific T cells with peptide pools and then identified expanded clonotypes by TCR sequencing. The convalescent patients' positive SARS-CoV-2 PCR tests fell between March and December 2020, which was before the Alpha, Beta and Delta variants emerged in the United States. PBMCs were cultured at roughly 2 million per well in IMDM supplemented with approximately 5% human AB serum and 9 to 10 IU/ml IL-2, with roughly 9.5 ug/ml peptide pools added. Half of the culture medium was replaced with fresh IL-2-containing medium on days 3 and 7. After around 11 days of culture, CD4+ T cells were isolated by negative selection using the EasySep CD4+ T cell isolation kit. PBMCs were separated from whole blood using Ficoll-Paque Plus gradient centrifugation and then either used fresh or cryopreserved at -140C. Triplicate wells were generally used for each culture condition.

For this clonotype: This receptor's antigen is unknown. Base qualities are missing; no much larger clone stands one base away.

From cysteine to phenylalanine, the CDR3 is 18 amino acids long. The read is trimmed to its CDR3 DNA, 54 bases read in frame from base 1. The trim is 4 bases for V and 0 bases for J, with a gap of 19 bases between the germline ends. CDR1 and CDR2 are drawn from the germline V gene (reference sequence): LNHDA, SQIVND. The method was PCR. At the Johns Hopkins FTIC core, DNA from the cultured CD4+ T cells underwent TCR sequencing with the Oncomine TCR Beta short-read assay. The QIAamp micro DNA kit was used to extract genomic DNA from the cultured CD4+ T cells. Oncomine TCR Beta libraries made from cultured CD4+ T cells were pooled using unique dual indexes and sequenced on an Illumina iSeq 100. Per the authors' processing: Non-productive sequences were removed, and CDR3s not starting with C, not ending with F or W, or shorter than 7 amino acids were discarded. Antigen-specific clonotypes were identified using the MANAFEST web application through comparison of peptide-stimulated wells with reference and other culture wells. An FDR below 0.05, an odds ratio above 5, and a productive frequency above 0.1% in at least two of three replicate wells were required for clones to be considered positive. Cross-reactive clonotypes were defined as significantly expanded in both SARS-CoV-2 spike wells and at least one common cold coronavirus spike condition. CDR3 homology was assessed with Levenshtein distances (stringdist) and unrooted phylogenetic trees (ape) in R version 3.6.1. In-frame beta chains were kept once TCRdb had trimmed the public reads at Q25 with fastp and called clones with MiXCR. Here each entry gathers all rows of one CDR3 protein and keeps the most common genes and DNA. The V and J calls shown here were made by TCRdb, not taken from the authors' results. The sample contains about 13,000 distinct CDR3 sequences, around half of them found a single time. The ten most abundant clones make up roughly 13% of the sample.

Overall study outcomes, separate from this receptor: The median count of SARS-CoV-2-reactive clonotypes went up from some 23 after infection to some 38 after vaccination, although the change was not significant. Of the vaccine-specific clones in convalescent patients, 304 of 307, or nearly all, reacted only to SARS-CoV-2 spike and did not cross-react with common cold coronaviruses. In convalescent patients, a median approximately 90% of post-vaccine SARS-CoV-2-reactive clones were detected only after vaccination, suggesting vaccine-specific priming. The number of convalescent patients in the study was relatively small, and the study did not examine early timepoints following natural infection.

The receptor chain draws on TRBV19 and TRBJ1-3; possibly the D gene is TRBD1, per 6 matching bases. The clonotype was recovered from a human donor who had recovered from COVID-19. The sequenced sample was CD4+ T cells from blood, cultured in vitro. The DNA is TGTGCCAGTAGTAGAGACAGGCCCTTCGGGGCCTCTGGAAACACCATATATTTT. Its protein is CASSRDRPFGASGNTIYF. The variable domain in full, with residues beyond the CDR3 obtained from the reference TRBV19 and TRBJ1-3 genes, is DGGITQSPKYLFRKEGQNVTLSCEQNLNHDAMYWYRQDPGQGLRLIYYSQIVNDFQKGDIAEGYSVSREKKESFPLTVTSAQKNPTAFYLCASSRDRPFGASGNTIYFGEGSWLTVV.